These 8 T cell receptor beta chains share one sample of origin, sequenced in a study of shared clonotypes between healthy human individuals. Produced via immunoSEQ multiplex PCR; TCRdb's table is partial and in-frame only. The sample carries some 470,000 clones, around 78% recorded once. The sequenced material came from PBMCs. These receptors were obtained from a woman between 40 and 50 years old in good health. Some clones in this sample may be carry-over from other donors' samples.

The rearrangement joins TRBV5-4 to TRBJ1-1, with D perhaps matching TRBD1 (6 bases). V was shortened by 2 bases and J by 3 bases, with 14 bases between the two germline ends. From germline, CDR1 is SGHNT and CDR2 YYREEE (reference sequence). CDR3 length equals 15 residues. DNA for the CDR3: TGTGCCAGCAGCTTTAAACAGGGACAATACACTGAAGCTTTCTTT. Protein sequence: CASSFKQGQYTEAFF. Full variable domain (remainder filled in from reference TRBV5-4 and TRBJ1-1): ETGVTQSPTHLIKTRGQQVTLRCSSQSGHNTVSWYQQALGQGPQFIFQYYREEENGRGNFPPRFSGLQFPNYSSELNVNALELDDSALYLCASSFKQGQYTEAFFGQGTRLTVV.

The chain is built from TRBV29-1 and TRBJ2-3; D might be TRBD1 (6 bases). The V end was cut by 4 bases, the J end by 0 bases, with 11 bases between. The CDR3 contains 14 residues. Germline CDR1 SQVTM, CDR2 ANQGSEA. Here the CDR3 reads CSVGQGTSTDTQYF. DNA for the CDR3: TGCAGCGTTGGGCAGGGGACGAGCACAGATACGCAGTATTTT.

With regard to this clone: The sample contains more than one DNA sequence encoding this CDR3. This chain joins TRBV5-6 and TRBJ1-2; D not certain. The CDR3 is 13 residues long. V was pared by 4 bases and J by 1 base, with 8 bases between. CDR1 is SGHDT, CDR2 YYEEEE, per germline. CDR3 amino acids: CASSRGLNYGYTF. CDR3 bases: TGTGCCAGCAGCCGAGGACTTAACTATGGCTACACCTTC.

About this clone: At one of its ends the junction is not consistent with the germline gene, which may arise from a read error. The chain carries TRBV11-2 and TRBJ2-7; 8 nucleotides line up with TRBD1. CDR1 SGHAT and CDR2 FQNNGV come from the germline V gene. The CDR3 contains 15 residues. CDR3 region: CASSLGPGTGYEQYF. The CDR3 DNA sequence: TGTGCCAGCAGCTTAGGGCCTGGGACAGGCTACGAGCAGTACTTT. Variable domain in full (rest from reference TRBV11-2 and TRBJ2-7): EAGVAQSPRYKIIEKRQSVAFWCNPISGHATLYWYQQILGQGPKLLIQFQNNGVVDDSQLPKDRFSAERLKGVDSTLKIQPAKLEDSAVYLCASSLGPGTGYEQYFGPGTRLTVT.

The chain combines TRBV28 with TRBJ2-7; the match to TRBD1 covers 10 bases. This CDR3 contains 16 residues. V dropped 7 bases and J dropped 3; count of bases not matched to a gene: 12. Germline V gives CDR1 MDHEN, CDR2 SYDVKM. This chain's CDR3 is CASNHNAGTGDYEQYF. DNA of the CDR3: TGTGCCAGCAATCATAACGCCGGGACAGGGGACTACGAGCAGTACTTC.

The chain joins TRBV27 to TRBJ2-7; 9 bases line up with TRBD1. The V and J ends lost 3 bases and 4 bases, in that order; junction bases with no gene match: 4. There are 14 residues in the CDR3. Germline CDR1 reads MNHEY; CDR2 reads SMNVEV (reference sequence). Written as DNA, the CDR3 is TGTGCCAGCAGTTTTGAACAGGGGGCTTACGAGCAGTACTTC. This translates into CASSFEQGAYEQYF.

The chain uses TRBV5-1 and TRBJ2-7; TRBD2 might be the D (6 bases). Germline CDR1 and CDR2: SGHRS and YFSETQ. Between the trimmed V and J ends, which lost 2 bases and 6 bases, there was a span of 15 bases. This CDR3 contains 14 residues. Here the CDR3 DNA reads TGCGCCAGCAGCTTTGGAACTATCGGGGGCGAGCAGTACTTC. Its protein is CASSFGTIGGEQYF.

This chain uses TRBV29-1 with TRBJ2-1, with D uncertain. Trimming removed 5 bases at V and 4 bases at J, with 12 bases between. Germline CDR1 and CDR2: SQVTM and ANQGSEA. CDR3 length: 13 amino acids. CDR3 protein: CSVRVREYNEQFF. CDR3 coding DNA: TGCAGCGTTCGGGTAAGGGAATACAATGAGCAGTTCTTC.